Included here is one TCR beta chain sequence, with context. Antigen specificity is unknown. The data are from a study of a mutant IDH1 vaccine in newly diagnosed glioma. The study, taken as a whole, reports: Under 95% of patients showed vaccine-induced immune responses across multiple MHC alleles.

Time point described: baseline, week 1 (first vaccination visit). Described treatment: pre-vaccination baseline after standard-of-care therapy. With 5 bases removed from V and 0 bases from J, the gap between germline ends came to 6 bases. CDR1 and CDR2 (germline): SGHRS, YFSETQ. This CDR3 spans 13 amino acids. Libraries were prepared by immunoSEQ multiplex PCR; TCRdb keeps only in-frame clonotypes and omits some of them. The data show 98,000 or so clones, with approximately 90% seen just once and roughly 0.61% held by the top ten. The sample in question was PBMCs, obtained from a glioma patient treated with radiotherapy, temozolomide or both. The source of this sequence is a woman in her fifties or sixties with glioma. This chain joins TRBV5-1 and TRBJ2-1; the D is unclear. The CDR3 protein is CASSLGSYNEQFF. The CDR3 nucleotides read TGCGCCAGCAGTCTGGGCTCCTACAATGAGCAGTTCTTC.